This T cell receptor beta chain is drawn from a study of CD8 T cells in ankylosing spondylitis. TCRdb ran MiXCR on the 5' RACE reads and lists one entry per CDR3 protein. The data contain around 39,000 distinct CDR3 sequences, around an eighth of them singletons. Whole-study results and caveats: Reported data indicate significant enrichment of disease-linked clones within matched ankylosing spondylitis synovial fluid.

V lost 0 bases to trimming and J lost 4 bases; unmatched junction nucleotides: 4. This CDR3 region has 14 residues. The germline CDR1 and CDR2 sequences are SGDLS and YYNGEE. Comments on this clonotype: Its antigen remains unknown.

Sequencing was done on a sample of synovial fluid, either unsorted or a sorted T cell fraction (not recorded which). This clonotype was obtained from a male donor with ankylosing spondylitis. This chain uses TRBV9 with TRBJ2-7, with 7 bases aligning to TRBD1. The CDR3 DNA is TGTGCCAGCAGCGTAGGGGACAGCATTTACGAGCAGTACTTC. Its protein is CASSVGDSIYEQYF.